This T cell receptor (beta chain) was obtained from a study of cytomegalovirus exposure and HLA in healthy donors. Study details: Of some 400 genotyped donors, around 76% clustered with self-reported Caucasian donors.

The donors gave bone marrow, and they were healthy. Researchers ran the PCR with 60 Vbeta and 13 Jbeta primers. Clones were sequenced by immunoSEQ multiplex PCR, and TCRdb holds only the in-frame ones, with some missing. This repertoire shows over 150,000 clones, 80% found once; its top ten account for 6% to 7.5%. Regarding the study as a whole: A later analysis by the authors found several of the most significant clusters apparently linked to common viral pathogens.

A note on this clone: Its antigen is not identified.

Trimming took 4 bases from V and 15 from J; bases not matched to a gene: 15. The germline gives CDR1 MGHDK, CDR2 SYGVNS. The CDR3 is 15 residues long. Material for sequencing was PBMCs. The V and J genes are TRBV25-1 and TRBJ2-3; 11 nucleotides align to TRBD2. The source of this sequence is a man younger than 45 in good health and CMV-seropositive. The CDR3 loop reads CASSAQTSGTSTTYF. The CDR3 DNA is TGTGCCAGCAGTGCCCAGACTAGCGGGACTAGCACAACCTATTTT. The full variable domain, with the rest looked up from reference TRBV25-1 and TRBJ2-3, is EADIYQTPRYLVIGTGKKITLECSQTMGHDKMYWYQQDPGMELHLIHYSYGVNSTEKGDLSSESTVSRIRTEHFPLTLESARPSHTSQYLCASSAQTSGTSTTYFGPGTRLTVL.